This T cell receptor (beta chain) appears in the sequencing data of a study of T cells in Graves' hyperthyroidism and ophthalmopathy. This clonotype showed up many times. The germline gives CDR1 MNHEY, CDR2 SMNVEV (reference sequence). V was pared by 6 bases and J by 0 bases, with 12 bases between. The CDR3 spans 15 residues. Template material for amplifying TCR beta CDR3 regions consisted of RNA transcripts. HTBI primers were employed in a first-round RT-PCR of the TCR CDR3. TCRdb used MiXCR to reprocess the multiplex PCR reads, holding one entry per CDR3 protein. This sample has some 400,000 distinct CDR3 sequences; approximately 15% occur once, and the top ten carry 11%.

The clonotype originates from a woman aged 55-69 years with Graves' hyperthyroidism. Sequenced sample: blood. The gene calls are TRBV27 and TRBJ1-5, with no clear D. The CDR3 sequence: CASSTFKDSNQPQHF. CDR3 coding DNA: TGTGCCAGCAGCACCTTCAAGGATAGCAATCAGCCCCAGCATTTT.